The sequence of this TCR beta chain was determined in a study of CD4 T cells in relation to SARS-CoV-2 and coronaviruses. About the study: The restricting HLA molecule for shared crossreactive spike epitopes was mapped.

Profiling relied on immunoSEQ multiplex PCR, and the TCRdb table lists in-frame clones only, not all of them. The repertoire holds 20,000 to 25,000 clones, with about 79% as singletons. Before the COVID-19 pandemic, during about 2011-2019, CD4+ T cells were taken from unexposed donors. The cells were cultured for around ten days before CD4+ T cells were isolated. Unexposed-donor CD4+ T cells were probed with SARS-CoV-2 S/N and four cold-coronavirus spikes, cells permitting. V was shortened by 1 base and J by 1 base, with 10 bases between the two germline ends. CDR1 and CDR2 (germline): LNHDA, SQIVND (reference sequence). This CDR3 is built from 15 residues. Of note for this clone: Antigen unknown.

The V gene is TRBV19, the J gene TRBJ2-5; D unresolved. The sequence was collected from a human donor in good health. Sequenced sample: CD4+ T cells from PBMCs, cultured in vitro. The CDR3 nucleotides are TGTGCCAGTAGTATAGGAGCGCTGGGCCAAGAGACCCAGTACTTC. It translates to CASSIGALGQETQYF.